This T cell receptor (beta chain) stems from a study of control samples from healthy donors and cancer patients. TCRdb keeps only in-frame clones here, not all; method: immunoSEQ multiplex PCR. The sample has 120,000 or so clones; approximately 90% are singletons. This CDR3 has 17 residues. Germline V gene lookup returns CDR1 WSHSY and CDR2 SAAADI. The germline V and J ends were trimmed by 4 bases and 9 bases, with 25 bases remaining between them. The sequence derives from a man in his thirties or forties in good health. Specimen: blood. The chain employs TRBV10-2 and TRBJ1-5; D is uncertain. CDR3 sequence: CASSGSYGSAGEGPQHF. In DNA form, the CDR3 reads TGCGCCAGCAGTGGGAGCTACGGCAGCGCAGGAGAGGGGCCCCAGCATTTT.